This T cell receptor (beta chain) is drawn from a study of blood T cell repertoires in COVID-19. Study-level background: Sites in the United States, Italy and Spain provided acute and convalescent COVID-19 samples. Sources were T cells, B-cell-depleted T cells, or PBMCs; the material itself was cDNA or gDNA.

Germline trimming cut 4 bases from V and 6 bases from J; bases unmatched to any gene: 5. CDR3 size: 13 residues. Germline-derived CDR1 and CDR2 are SEHNR and FQNEAQ (reference sequence). Authors' methods: For nucleated cells, counts were estimated from reference gene primer amplification. Profiled with immunoSEQ multiplex PCR; TCRdb holds only in-frame clones, not every one. The V and J calls and clone size are taken from that table; D and trimming were inferred from the DNA. Of some 100,000 clones in the sample, 88% were seen once. This chain joins TRBV7-9 and TRBJ1-2; TRBD1 agrees at 7 bases. The sample consisted of peripheral blood. The sequence was obtained from a woman aged 55-70 years with acute or convalescent COVID-19. This CDR3 reads CASSSGDSHGYTF. DNA of the CDR3: TGTGCCAGCAGCTCGGGGGACAGTCATGGCTACACCTTC.